The clone carrying this T cell receptor (beta chain) has only a few counts. Its target is not known. TCRdb independently ran MiXCR on the RT-PCR reads; one entry per CDR3 protein. The sample shows 170,000 or so distinct CDR3 sequences, about 10% of them seen only once. The source of the sample is a study of response to subunit inactivated influenza vaccine. Points from the study as a whole: T cells newly recruited by each seasonal influenza vaccination are few, the authors suggested.

This TCR was sampled from a man aged 50 to 69 who received an inactivated influenza vaccine. The sample here was CD8+ T cells sorted from PBMCs, taken approximately 25 months after vaccination.

The CDR3 nucleotides are TGTGCCACCGCCGGGACTGTGAATGAAAAACTGTTTTTT. It specifies CATAGTVNEKLFF. This chain joins TRBV15 and TRBJ1-4, with D tentatively TRBD1 (5 bases). With 8 bases removed from V and 5 bases from J, the gap between germline ends came to 12 bases. CDR1 LNHNV and CDR2 YYDKDF come from the germline V gene (reference sequence). The CDR3 loop spans 13 amino acids.